This T cell receptor (beta chain) was retrieved from a study of cytomegalovirus exposure and HLA in healthy donors. The PCR made use of 60 Vbeta and 13 Jbeta primers. TCRdb keeps only in-frame clones here, not all; method: immunoSEQ multiplex PCR. The repertoire holds tens of thousands of clones, with approximately 74% as singletons. The CDR3 extends over 13 amino acids. The germline V gene encodes CDR1 GTSNPN and CDR2 SVGIG (reference sequence). V was cut by 2 bases and J by 2 bases, with 8 bases left in between. Material: PBMCs. The source of this sequence is a woman aged 45 to 65 in good health and CMV-seropositive. The chain joins TRBV30 to TRBJ2-3; a weak D match, TRBD2 (5 bases). The CDR3 sequence is CAWSSAATDTQYF. DNA of the CDR3: TGTGCCTGGAGTTCAGCGGCCACAGATACGCAGTATTTT.